This TCR beta chain was profiled in a study of blood T cell repertoires in COVID-19. Study overall: Samples came from the United States, Italy and Spain, spanning acute and convalescent COVID-19.

Individuals drawn from around 25 US areas were roughly 18 to 95 years old. Participant-reported clinical history was the basis for cohort assignment. The CDR3 has 15 amino acids. The germline V gene encodes CDR1 SGHRS and CDR2 YFSETQ. The trim removed 4 bases at V and 4 bases at J, leaving 8 bases unmatched. Assay used: immunoSEQ multiplex PCR; TCRdb lists only in-frame clones, some missing. The data show some 410,000 clones, 85% to 90% seen once. Source material: PBMCs or T cells enriched from blood (not recorded which). V and J are TRBV5-1 and TRBJ1-1; TRBD1 aligns across 9 bases. This clonotype was sampled from a woman in her twenties or thirties with acute COVID-19. The CDR3 DNA is TGCGCCAGCAGCACTACAGGGGGCGGAGGCACTGAAGCTTTCTTT. This gives the protein CASSTTGGGGTEAFF.